A single sample is the source of the 20 T cell receptor beta chains below, sequenced in a study of blood T cell repertoires in COVID-19. The repertoire was sequenced with immunoSEQ multiplex PCR; TCRdb's copy has only in-frame clones and lacks some. Of 250,000 to 350,000 clones listed, roughly 87% are singletons. Sequencing was performed on peripheral blood. The source is a man aged 18 to 30 with active or convalescent COVID-19.

This chain connects TRBV7-2 to TRBJ1-6; a weak D match, TRBD1 (6 bases). V shed 6 bases and J shed 3 bases, with 12 bases lying between them. In germline, CDR1 is SGHTA, CDR2 FQGNSA. This CDR3 has 15 residues. Here the CDR3 DNA reads TGTGCCAGCAGTCCACCAGGGGACTATAATTCACCCCTCCACTTT. It codes for CASSPPGDYNSPLHF.

This sequence joins TRBV19 and TRBJ1-6, with a tentative D call TRBD1 (5 bases). V dropped 3 bases and J dropped 1 base, with 7 bases sitting between them. The germline V gene has CDR1 LNHDA and CDR2 SQIVND (reference sequence). The CDR3 extends over 15 amino acids. The CDR3 DNA follows: TGTGCCAGTAGTATTAACAGGTCCTATAATTCACCCCTCCACTTT. Its protein is CASSINRSYNSPLHF.

The genes are TRBV18 and TRBJ2-7, with D possibly TRBD1 on 5 matching bases. The CDR3 extends over 16 amino acids. Looked up from germline, CDR1 is KGHSH and CDR2 is LQKENI. Between the trimmed V and J ends, which lost 2 bases and 0 bases, there was a span of 14 bases. CDR3 sequence reads: CASSPNSRQTSYEQYF. CDR3 in DNA: TGTGCCAGCTCACCAAACTCTCGACAGACCTCCTACGAGCAGTACTTC.

This chain uses TRBV6-5 with TRBJ1-6; D gene uncertain. V shed 6 bases and J shed 6 bases, with 15 bases lying between them. Germline V lookup: CDR1 MNHEY, CDR2 SVGAGI. This CDR3 spans 15 amino acids. CDR3 in amino acids: CASRGGGIANSPLHF. The DNA for the CDR3 is TGTGCCAGCAGGGGAGGTGGTATCGCTAATTCACCCCTCCACTTT.

The CDR3 DNA reads TGTGCCAGTAGTATAACCGAAATGGCGTCAGGGCGGTACGAGCAGTACTTC. Translating gives CASSITEMASGRYEQYF. This chain joins TRBV19 and TRBJ2-7; tentative D call: TRBD1 (5 bases). The CDR3 sequence is 17 residues long. Trimming left V 2 bases short and J 4 bases short, with 21 bases between. The germline gives CDR1 LNHDA, CDR2 SQIVND (reference sequence).

This clone turned up a few times. The chain employs TRBV25-1 and TRBJ2-3; 9 nucleotides line up with TRBD1. The CDR3 totals 13 residues. Germline CDR1 MGHDK, CDR2 SYGVNS. Germline trimming cut 11 bases from V and 1 base from J; bases unmatched to any gene: 4. This CDR3 reads CAGQGNGTDTQYF. The CDR3 nucleotides are TGTGCCGGACAGGGGAACGGCACAGATACGCAGTATTTT. The full variable domain, with the rest looked up from reference TRBV25-1 and TRBJ2-3, is EADIYQTPRYLVIGTGKKITLECSQTMGHDKMYWYQQDPGMELHLIHYSYGVNSTEKGDLSSESTVSRIRTEHFPLTLESARPSHTSQYLCAGQGNGTDTQYFGPGTRLTVL.

In DNA, the CDR3 is TGTGCCAGCAGCTCAAGCACAGGGATTGGTAACTATGGCTACACCTTC. It is translated as CASSSSTGIGNYGYTF. The chain joins TRBV7-9 to TRBJ1-2, with a tentative D call TRBD1 (6 bases). This CDR3 has 16 amino acids. Germline values: CDR1 SEHNR, CDR2 FQNEAQ (reference sequence). Trimming removed 4 bases at V and 1 base at J, with 16 bases between. Filled out from reference TRBV7-9 and TRBJ1-2, the complete variable domain reads DTGVSQNPRHKITKRGQNVTFRCDPISEHNRLYWYRQTLGQGPEFLTYFQNEAQLEKSRLLSDRFSAERPKGSFSTLEIQRTEQGDSAMYLCASSSSTGIGNYGYTFGSGTRLTVV.

DNA for the CDR3: TGTGCCAGCAGCCGGACAGGGTGGGGATTTGGCACCGGGGAGCTGTTTTTT. Residues: CASSRTGWGFGTGELFF. This chain uses TRBV11-3 with TRBJ2-2; 8 nucleotides agree with TRBD1. Germline V CDR1 and CDR2: SGHNT, YENEEA. The V segment lost 5 bases and the J segment 4 bases; nucleotides outside the gene matches: 12. CDR3 length equals 17 residues. Drawing the rest from reference TRBV11-3 and TRBJ2-2, the complete variable domain is EAGVVQSPRYKIIEKKQPVAFWCNPISGHNTLYWYLQNLGQGPELLIRYENEEAVDDSQLPKDRFSAERLKGVDSTLKIQPAELGDSAVYLCASSRTGWGFGTGELFFGEGSRLTVL.

The gene calls are TRBV11-2 and TRBJ2-5; 12 bases fit TRBD2. With 5 bases clipped from V and 3 bases from J, the junction kept 10 bases outside the gene matches. The CDR3 has 17 amino acids. The germline CDR1 and CDR2 sequences are SGHAT and FQNNGV. DNA of the CDR3: TGTGCCAGCAGCCATCCTAGCGGGGGGGCTCAGGAAGAGACCCAGTACTTC. This sequence encodes CASSHPSGGAQEETQYF.

The chain couples TRBV5-6 to TRBJ2-1; TRBD2 might be the D (5 bases). The CDR3 totals 12 residues. The germline CDR1 and CDR2 sequences are SGHDT and YYEEEE. V gave up 4 bases and J gave up 9 bases, with 11 bases separating them. In DNA form, the CDR3 reads TGTGCCAGCAGCGGAACTAGGGCTGAGCAGTTCTTC. This encodes CASSGTRAEQFF.

CDR3 in DNA: TGTGCCAGCAGTTACCCGCCCGATGGAATCGTCGGGACAGGGGTTAGGGCTTTCTTT. As protein: CASSYPPDGIVGTGVRAFF. This sequence joins TRBV6-2 or TRBV6-3 and TRBJ1-1, with 10 bases matching TRBD1. Germline assignment: CDR1 MNHEY and CDR2 SVGEGT. The CDR3 covers 19 residues. The J segment lost 11 bases and the V segment lost 2 bases, leaving 23 bases of the junction unmatched.

The chain recombines TRBV29-1 with TRBJ1-3; D unclear. Germline V gives CDR1 SQVTM, CDR2 ANQGSEA. The CDR3 is 11 residues long. Trimming took off 6 bases at V and 7 bases at J, with 10 bases between the two ends. CDR3 sequence (DNA): TGCAGCGTGGTGAGAGGGAACACCATATATTTT. Translation: CSVVRGNTIYF. Filled out from reference TRBV29-1 and TRBJ1-3, the complete variable domain reads SAVISQKPSRDICQRGTSLTIQCQVDSQVTMMFWYRQQPGQSLTLIATANQGSEATYESGFVIDKFPISRPNLTFSTLTVSNMSPEDSSIYLCSVVRGNTIYFGEGSWLTVV.

This clone was detected a few times. V gene TRBV7-9 combines with J gene TRBJ2-7, with 7 bases that match TRBD2. The V and J ends lost 5 bases and 6 bases, in that order; junction bases with no gene match: 16. Germline CDR1 reads SEHNR; CDR2 reads FQNEAQ (reference sequence). This CDR3 has 16 residues. The DNA of the CDR3 is TGTGCCAGCAGCGCATTGGGGGAGGGATCCCGGTCCGAGCAGTACTTC. This codes for CASSALGEGSRSEQYF.

The chain couples TRBV5-4 to TRBJ2-3; possibly TRBD1 for D (5 bases). This CDR3 has 14 amino acids. Germline V CDR1 and CDR2: SGHNT, YYREEE (reference sequence). V shed 2 bases and J shed 0 bases, with 7 bases lying between them. CDR3 coding DNA: TGTGCCAGCAGCTTCGACAGTAGCACAGATACGCAGTATTTT. Translated, it gives CASSFDSSTDTQYF. The full variable domain, its missing parts supplied by reference TRBV5-4 and TRBJ2-3, is ETGVTQSPTHLIKTRGQQVTLRCSSQSGHNTVSWYQQALGQGPQFIFQYYREEENGRGNFPPRFSGLQFPNYSSELNVNALELDDSALYLCASSFDSSTDTQYFGPGTRLTVL.

The chain joins TRBV7-9 to TRBJ2-7, with 10 bases aligning to TRBD1. Germline V gene sequence: CDR1 SEHNR, CDR2 FQNEAQ (reference sequence). The CDR3 sequence is 14 residues long. J was trimmed by 6 bases and V by 6 bases; bases with no gene match: 8. The CDR3 is CASRAGQGKVEQYF. CDR3 bases: TGTGCCAGCAGAGCGGGACAGGGGAAGGTCGAGCAGTACTTC. The variable domain in full, completed from reference TRBV7-9 and TRBJ2-7, reads DTGVSQNPRHKITKRGQNVTFRCDPISEHNRLYWYRQTLGQGPEFLTYFQNEAQLEKSRLLSDRFSAERPKGSFSTLEIQRTEQGDSAMYLCASRAGQGKVEQYFGPGTRLTVT.

This clone was picked up a small number of times. The chain joins TRBV7-9 to TRBJ1-1; TRBD1 is a possible D gene (6 bases). Germline CDR1 and CDR2: SEHNR and FQNEAQ (reference sequence). The CDR3 covers 14 residues. With 0 bases removed from V and 10 bases from J, the gap between germline ends came to 15 bases. The CDR3 loop is CASSLALQGRGAFF. The DNA of the CDR3 is TGTGCCAGCAGCTTAGCGCTTCAGGGGCGCGGAGCTTTCTTT. Looking up the rest from reference TRBV7-9 and TRBJ1-1 gives the full variable domain: DTGVSQNPRHKITKRGQNVTFRCDPISEHNRLYWYRQTLGQGPEFLTYFQNEAQLEKSRLLSDRFSAERPKGSFSTLEIQRTEQGDSAMYLCASSLALQGRGAFFGQGTRLTVV.

This sequence joins TRBV18 and TRBJ2-5; TRBD2 aligns across 9 bases. There are 15 residues in the CDR3. Unmatched junction bases numbered 3, after V lost 1 base and J lost 3 bases. Germline V gives CDR1 KGHSH, CDR2 LQKENI. The CDR3 loop reads CASSPRSSGEETQYF. The CDR3 coding sequence is TGTGCCAGCTCACCACGGTCTAGCGGGGAAGAGACCCAGTACTTC.

V is TRBV28 and J is TRBJ1-4; 7 nucleotides agree with TRBD1. The germline V gene encodes CDR1 MDHEN and CDR2 SYDVKM. The V gene end was trimmed by 6 bases and the J gene end by 5 bases; junction bases not matched to a gene: 6. This CDR3 comprises 14 residues. CDR3 amino acids: CASRGDSANEKLFF. Written as DNA, the CDR3 is TGTGCCAGCAGGGGGGACAGTGCGAATGAAAAACTGTTTTTT.

As regards this clone: One end of the junction does not line up with germline, which may come from a read error. V gene TRBV2 combines with J gene TRBJ1-2; 7 positions match TRBD1. Germline V lookup: CDR1 SNHLY, CDR2 FYNNEI. The CDR3 sequence is 18 residues long. In DNA form, the CDR3 reads TGTGCCAGCAGTAAAGCCTTTTTCATGGGGGACAGTCTCCCTGGCTACACCTTC. It yields the protein CASSKAFFMGDSLPGYTF.

The chain recombines TRBV4-3 with TRBJ2-1; tentatively, D is TRBD1 (5 bases). Trimming cost V 2 bases and J 9 bases, with 11 bases left between them. This CDR3 has 13 amino acids. CDR1 and CDR2 from the germline V gene are LGHNA and YSLEER. DNA of the CDR3: TGCGCCAGCAGCCAATGGCAGGGCAGTGAGCAGTTCTTC. It specifies CASSQWQGSEQFF.